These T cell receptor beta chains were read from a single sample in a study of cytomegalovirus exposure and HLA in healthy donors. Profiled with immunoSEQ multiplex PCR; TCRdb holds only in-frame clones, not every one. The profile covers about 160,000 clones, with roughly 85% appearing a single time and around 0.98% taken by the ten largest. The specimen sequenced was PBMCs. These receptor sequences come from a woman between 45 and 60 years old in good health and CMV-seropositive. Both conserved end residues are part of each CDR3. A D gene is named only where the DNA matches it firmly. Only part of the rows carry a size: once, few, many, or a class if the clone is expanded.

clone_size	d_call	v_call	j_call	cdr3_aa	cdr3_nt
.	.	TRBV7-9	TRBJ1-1	CASSPRTVNTEAFF	TGTGCCAGCAGCCCAAGGACAGTAAACACTGAAGCTTTCTTT
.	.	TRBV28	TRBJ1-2	CASSLFRLYAATPNYGYTF	TGTGCCAGCAGTTTATTTCGTCTATACGCGGCAACCCCTAACTATGGCTACACCTTC
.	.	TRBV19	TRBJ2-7	CASSIDSDYPSYEQYF	TGTGCCAGTAGTATAGATTCGGACTACCCATCCTACGAGCAGTACTTC
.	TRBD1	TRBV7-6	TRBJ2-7	CASSLGSRGSYEQYF	TGTGCCAGCAGCTTAGGCAGCAGGGGGTCGTACGAGCAGTACTTC
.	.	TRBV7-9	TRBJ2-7	CASSLGDLLLYEQYF	TGTGCCAGCAGCTTAGGGGACTTGTTGCTCTACGAGCAGTACTTC
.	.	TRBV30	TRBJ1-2	CAWTRKTGFYGYTF	TGTGCCTGGACCAGGAAAACAGGGTTCTATGGCTACACCTTC
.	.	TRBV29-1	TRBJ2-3	CSVDSGTDTQYF	TGCAGCGTCGATAGCGGCACAGATACGCAGTATTTT
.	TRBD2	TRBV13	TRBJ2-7	CASSSGTSGRVYEQYF	TGTGCCAGCAGCTCCGGGACTAGCGGGAGGGTCTACGAGCAGTACTTC
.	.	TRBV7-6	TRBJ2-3	CASSFALRADTQYF	TGTGCCAGCAGCTTTGCCCTCCGGGCAGATACGCAGTATTTT
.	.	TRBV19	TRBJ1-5	CASSRGSNQPQHF	TGTGCCAGTAGTAGAGGGAGCAATCAGCCCCAGCATTTT
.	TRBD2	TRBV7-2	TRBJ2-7	CASSSASGSYEQYF	TGTGCCAGCAGCTCCGCTAGCGGTTCCTACGAGCAGTACTTC
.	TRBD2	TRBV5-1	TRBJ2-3	CASSLAGGTDTQYF	TGCGCCAGCAGCTTAGCGGGGGGCACAGATACGCAGTATTTT
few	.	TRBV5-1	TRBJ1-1	CASSSRTEGNTEAFF	TGCGCCAGCAGCTCGCGGACAGAAGGGAACACTGAAGCTTTCTTT
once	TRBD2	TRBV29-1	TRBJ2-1	CSVGLAGGPSYNEQFF	TGCAGCGTTGGTCTAGCGGGAGGGCCCTCCTACAATGAGCAGTTCTTC
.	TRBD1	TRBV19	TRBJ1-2	CASSSDRGLYGYTF	TGTGCCAGTAGTTCCGACAGGGGGCTTTATGGCTACACCTTC
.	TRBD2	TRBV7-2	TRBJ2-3	CASSLISSGGGTQYF	TGTGCCAGCAGCCTTATATCTAGCGGGGGGGGTACGCAGTATTTT
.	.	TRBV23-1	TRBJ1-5	CASSQFSTGSTNQPQHF	TGCGCCAGCAGTCAATTTAGTACAGGAAGCACCAATCAGCCCCAGCATTTT
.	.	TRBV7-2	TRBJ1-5	CASSSRGDQPQHF	TGTGCCAGCAGCTCCCGGGGGGATCAGCCCCAGCATTTT
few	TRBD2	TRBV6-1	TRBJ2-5	CASGRAFETQYF	TGTGCTAGCGGGAGGGCCTTCGAGACCCAGTACTTC
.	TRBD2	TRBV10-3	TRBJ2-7	CAISDLGLAGGTYEQYF	TGTGCCATCAGTGACCTGGGACTAGCGGGGGGAACCTACGAGCAGTACTTC
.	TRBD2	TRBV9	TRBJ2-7	CASSPGLAGTSYEQYF	TGTGCCAGCAGCCCCGGACTAGCGGGGACCTCCTACGAGCAGTACTTC
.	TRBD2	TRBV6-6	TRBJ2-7	CASSFGEGEQYF	TGTGCCAGCAGTTTTGGGGAGGGGGAGCAGTACTTC
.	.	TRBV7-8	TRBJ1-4	CASSLVRRAATNEKLFF	TGTGCCAGCAGCTTAGTTCGCAGGGCCGCAACTAATGAAAAACTGTTTTTT
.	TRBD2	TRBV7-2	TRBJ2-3	CASSSSGSEADTQYF	TGTGCCAGCAGCTCTAGCGGGAGCGAGGCAGATACGCAGTATTTT
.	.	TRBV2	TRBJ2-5	CASSEGRWRGQETQYF	TGTGCCAGCAGTGAAGGCCGTTGGAGGGGACAAGAGACCCAGTACTTC
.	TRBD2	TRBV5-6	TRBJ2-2	CASSSYPETSPNTGELFF	TGTGCCAGCAGCTCCTACCCTGAGACTAGCCCGAACACCGGGGAGCTGTTTTTT
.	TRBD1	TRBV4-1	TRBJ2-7	CASSQGGQGYEQYF	TGCGCCAGCAGCCAAGGGGGACAGGGATACGAGCAGTACTTC
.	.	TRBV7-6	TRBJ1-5	CASSLAAGPTDQPQHF	TGTGCCAGCAGCTTAGCTGCAGGCCCTACCGATCAGCCCCAGCATTTT
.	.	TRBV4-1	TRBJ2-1	CASSQGAGPYNEQFF	TGCGCCAGCAGCCAGGGAGCGGGTCCCTACAATGAGCAGTTCTTC
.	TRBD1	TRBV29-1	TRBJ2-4	CSARTGLAKNIQYF	TGCAGCGCAAGGACAGGACTAGCCAAAAACATTCAGTACTTC
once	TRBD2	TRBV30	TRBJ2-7	CAWSAPGTSGLYEQYF	TGTGCCTGGAGCGCGCCCGGGACTAGCGGGCTCTACGAGCAGTACTTC
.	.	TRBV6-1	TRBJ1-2	CASHRGWAYGYTF	TGTGCCAGCCACCGGGGGTGGGCCTATGGCTACACCTTC
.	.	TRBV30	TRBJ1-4	CAWSSQGQGLEKLFF	TGTGCCTGGAGTTCCCAGGGGCAGGGGCTTGAAAAACTGTTTTTT
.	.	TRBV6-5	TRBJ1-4	CASSYSGGGAAEKLFF	TGTGCCAGCAGTTACTCAGGAGGCGGGGCGGCTGAAAAACTGTTTTTT
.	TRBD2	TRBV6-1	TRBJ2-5	CAGRGQGGETQYF	TGTGCCGGAAGGGGTCAGGGAGGGGAGACCCAGTACTTC
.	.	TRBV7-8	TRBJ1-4	CASSLVGGSGGEKLFF	TGTGCCAGCAGCTTAGTGGGGGGAAGTGGGGGTGAAAAACTGTTTTTT
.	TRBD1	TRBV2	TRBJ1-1	CASSEQGDTEAFF	TGTGCCAGCAGTGAACAGGGGGACACTGAAGCTTTCTTT
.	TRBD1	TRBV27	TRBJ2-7	CASSLNRGRYEQYF	TGTGCCAGCAGTTTAAACAGGGGGAGATACGAGCAGTACTTC
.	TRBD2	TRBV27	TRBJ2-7	CASSTRLAGGNEQYF	TGTGCCAGCAGTACCCGACTAGCGGGAGGGAACGAGCAGTACTTC
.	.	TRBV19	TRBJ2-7	CASSRQGLYEQYF	TGTGCCAGTAGTCGGCAGGGACTCTACGAGCAGTACTTC
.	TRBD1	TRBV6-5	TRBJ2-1	CASSSLRDRKNEQFF	TGTGCCAGCAGTTCTCTCCGGGACAGAAAAAATGAGCAGTTCTTC
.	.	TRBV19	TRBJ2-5	CASSEDIGVGDQETQYF	TGTGCCAGTAGTGAGGACATTGGGGTAGGGGACCAAGAGACCCAGTACTTC
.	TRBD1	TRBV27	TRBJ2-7	CASRAYRGRGYEQYF	TGTGCCAGCCGAGCCTACAGGGGAAGAGGCTACGAGCAGTACTTC
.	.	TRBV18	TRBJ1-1	CASSPLPRQEMNTEAFF	TGTGCCAGCTCACCCCTCCCGCGACAGGAAATGAACACTGAAGCTTTCTTT
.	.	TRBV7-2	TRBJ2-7	CASSLGAGLSPYEQYF	TGTGCCAGCAGCTTAGGGGCCGGACTTTCCCCCTACGAGCAGTACTTC
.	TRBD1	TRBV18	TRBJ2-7	CASSPGQGNSYEQYF	TGTGCCAGCTCACCTGGACAGGGCAACTCCTACGAGCAGTACTTC
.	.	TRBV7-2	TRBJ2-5	CASSSSDYRETQYF	TGTGCCAGCAGCTCCTCGGACTATAGGGAGACCCAGTACTTC
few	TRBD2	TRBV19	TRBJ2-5	CASSPGGWDHETQYF	TGTGCCAGTAGTCCGGGGGGATGGGACCACGAGACCCAGTACTTC
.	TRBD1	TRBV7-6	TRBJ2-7	CASSLDRDGSYEQYF	TGTGCCAGCAGCCTCGACAGGGATGGCTCCTACGAGCAGTACTTC
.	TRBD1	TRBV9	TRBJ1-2	CASHRLTGGEMNYGYTF	TGTGCCAGCCATAGACTGACAGGGGGCGAGATGAACTATGGCTACACCTTC
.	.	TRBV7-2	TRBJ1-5	CASSSLDSNQPQHF	TGTGCCAGCAGCTCACTTGATAGCAATCAGCCCCAGCATTTT
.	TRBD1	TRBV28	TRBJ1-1	CASTTPGTGNTEAFF	TGTGCCAGCACCACTCCGGGGACAGGGAACACTGAAGCTTTCTTT
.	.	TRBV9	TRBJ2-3	CASSVVMGRTDTQYF	TGTGCCAGCAGCGTAGTAATGGGGCGTACAGATACGCAGTATTTT
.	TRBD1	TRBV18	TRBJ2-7	CASSPQQGSYEQYF	TGTGCCAGCTCACCCCAACAGGGGTCCTACGAGCAGTACTTC
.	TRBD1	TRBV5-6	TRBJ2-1	CASSRQGEQFF	TGTGCCAGCAGCAGACAGGGGGAGCAGTTCTTC
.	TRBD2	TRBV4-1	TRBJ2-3	CASSQEGRAGGPDTQYF	TGCGCCAGCAGCCAAGAAGGAAGAGCGGGGGGGCCAGATACGCAGTATTTT
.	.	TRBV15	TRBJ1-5	CATSRDRGARNQPQHF	TGTGCCACCAGCAGAGATCGGGGGGCACGCAATCAGCCCCAGCATTTT
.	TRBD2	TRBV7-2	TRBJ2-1	CASSLANPAGEYNEQFF	TGTGCCAGCAGCTTAGCGAACCCAGCGGGGGAATACAATGAGCAGTTCTTC
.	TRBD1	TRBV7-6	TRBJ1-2	CASSSQDRSGYTF	TGTGCCAGCAGCTCGCAGGACAGGTCCGGCTACACCTTC